The rows below give T cell receptor beta chains drawn from one sample of a study of T cell responses to AZD1222 COVID-19 vaccine. Generated by immunoSEQ multiplex PCR, the TCRdb table keeps only in-frame clones and is missing some. The sample lists about 83,000 clones, roughly 83% occurring once. This material consisted of peripheral blood, taken on day 0 of AZD1222 vaccination. Source of these receptors: an adult in good health. CDR3s leave out the opening cysteine and the closing phenylalanine or tryptophan. Rows give clone size only sometimes, using once, few, many, or a class for an expanded clone.

CDR3aa: ASKTGFATNEKLF; abundance: NA; v_gene: TRBV5-1
CDR3aa: ATSTLVTEAF; abundance: NA; v_gene: TRBV15
CDR3aa: ASSREGYQPQH; abundance: NA; v_gene: TRBV6-5
CDR3aa: ASSQAGTGGIYGYT; abundance: NA; v_gene: TRBV4-2
CDR3aa: ASSLVLLGAEQF; abundance: NA; v_gene: TRBV5-1
CDR3aa: ASSLVALGNSPLH; abundance: once; v_gene: TRBV7-6
CDR3aa: ASSEWGGYT; abundance: NA; v_gene: TRBV6-1
CDR3aa: ASRGSGHEQF; abundance: NA; v_gene: TRBV5-4
CDR3aa: ASTMRQGSYGANVLT; abundance: NA; v_gene: TRBV2
CDR3aa: ASSTQGPKNIQY; abundance: NA; v_gene: TRBV27
CDR3aa: ASSPRFGGYT; abundance: NA; v_gene: TRBV5-6
CDR3aa: ASSLQGAYEQY; abundance: few; v_gene: TRBV6-5
CDR3aa: ATSRSPSGSSYNEQF; abundance: NA; v_gene: TRBV15
CDR3aa: ASSQGRLSSGRVADTQY; abundance: NA; v_gene: TRBV4-2
CDR3aa: ASSPPLSPATYEQY; abundance: NA; v_gene: TRBV18
CDR3aa: ASSELPSASGGEQF; abundance: NA; v_gene: TRBV6-2/TRBV6-3
CDR3aa: ASSRDSNQPQH; abundance: few; v_gene: TRBV5-1
CDR3aa: ASGDSLGYGYT; abundance: NA; v_gene: TRBV4-2
CDR3aa: ASSLFPGLST; abundance: NA; v_gene: TRBV11-2
CDR3aa: SVAQETQY; abundance: NA; v_gene: TRBV29-1
CDR3aa: SASALVTSASPEQY; abundance: NA; v_gene: TRBV20-1
CDR3aa: ASGPIYEQY; abundance: NA; v_gene: TRBV28
CDR3aa: ASSFQANRRSYNEQF; abundance: few; v_gene: TRBV7-2
CDR3aa: ATRTSGSSYEQY; abundance: NA; v_gene: TRBV28
CDR3aa: ASSKVIGSREGNQPQH; abundance: NA; v_gene: TRBV21-1
CDR3aa: ASSRTGPDEQF; abundance: NA; v_gene: TRBV2
CDR3aa: ASFRTGITGELF; abundance: few; v_gene: TRBV19
CDR3aa: ASSQTSGGAGELF; abundance: NA; v_gene: TRBV6-2/TRBV6-3
CDR3aa: ASSLPLGTDTQY; abundance: NA; v_gene: TRBV5-4
CDR3aa: ASSQTGSRNQPQH; abundance: NA; v_gene: TRBV19
CDR3aa: ASSIGEIGLSGANVLT; abundance: NA; v_gene: TRBV19
CDR3aa: ASSLASGGAREQY; abundance: NA; v_gene: TRBV5-4
CDR3aa: ASSFNGGEPNEKLF; abundance: NA; v_gene: TRBV27
CDR3aa: ASSFVLSPTGGLTYEQY; abundance: NA; v_gene: TRBV28
CDR3aa: SVDVRASSYEQY; abundance: few; v_gene: TRBV29-1
CDR3aa: AGRRLNTGELF; abundance: NA; v_gene: TRBV30
CDR3aa: ASSVATGQGGTEAF; abundance: NA; v_gene: TRBV9
CDR3aa: ASSLDGRLPSAEAF; abundance: NA; v_gene: TRBV7-6
CDR3aa: ASSQDLGANEKLF; abundance: NA; v_gene: TRBV14
CDR3aa: ASSVEGKLNTEAF; abundance: NA; v_gene: TRBV9
CDR3aa: ASSLEETQY; abundance: NA; v_gene: TRBV28